This TCR beta chain was identified during a study of CD8 T cells in ankylosing spondylitis (dated 2017 in TCRdb). As for the study more broadly: The study profiled T cell receptor beta repertoires in healthy donors and ankylosing spondylitis patients to find disease-linked TCR variants. In total, the full study cohort was made up of 85 to 140 healthy donors and about two dozen ankylosing spondylitis patients. Peripheral blood was sampled, and synovial fluid was additionally collected from ankylosing spondylitis patients. Broader findings and caveats from the paper: A CD8+ phenotype was shown by the disease-linked clones, which were found at relatively low frequencies in peripheral blood. Some motif variants had previously been reported in the synovial fluid and blood of reactive arthritis patients, which suggests shared mechanisms of disease initiation. The disease-linked clones were reported to be significantly enriched in matched synovial fluid samples from ankylosing spondylitis patients. Blood from ankylosing spondylitis patients appeared to be characterized by a TCR beta motif composed of about eight highly homologous amino acid variants.

Regarding this clonotype: What antigen it recognizes has not been identified. Base qualities were left out, and no much larger clone turns up one base away.

The CDR3 measures 17 amino acids from cysteine to phenylalanine. The kept DNA is CDR3 alone, 51 bases in frame from the first base. V gives up 2 bases and J gives up 2 bases, and the segment between their germline ends measures 18 bases. The germline V gene provides CDR1 SGHVS and CDR2 FQNEAQ. Sequencing took place on an Illumina HiSeq 2500. Quantitative 5'-RACE with molecular barcodes was the method used to prepare the TCR beta libraries. The study's own analysis went as follows. A new computational method, built on a probabilistic model of VDJ rearrangement, was used to identify disease-linked TCR variants. TCRdb trimmed the raw reads at Q25, called clones with MiXCR and kept productive beta chains. Every distinct CDR3 protein forms one entry, paired with its most common genes and DNA. TCRdb's processing, not the study's, gives the V and J calls here. The sample table lists around 250,000 distinct CDR3 sequences, about 10% of them with a count of one. 5.5% to 8% of the sample lies in the top ten.

The chain joins TRBV7-8 to TRBJ2-5, with the D gene too uncertain to name. The sequencing sample was made of blood, either unsorted or a sorted T cell fraction (not recorded which). The sequence was obtained from a male donor with ankylosing spondylitis or in good health (not recorded which). Here the CDR3 is given as CASSLWPRRARQETQYF. The bases are TGTGCCAGCAGCTTATGGCCCCGTCGGGCCCGACAAGAGACCCAGTACTTC.